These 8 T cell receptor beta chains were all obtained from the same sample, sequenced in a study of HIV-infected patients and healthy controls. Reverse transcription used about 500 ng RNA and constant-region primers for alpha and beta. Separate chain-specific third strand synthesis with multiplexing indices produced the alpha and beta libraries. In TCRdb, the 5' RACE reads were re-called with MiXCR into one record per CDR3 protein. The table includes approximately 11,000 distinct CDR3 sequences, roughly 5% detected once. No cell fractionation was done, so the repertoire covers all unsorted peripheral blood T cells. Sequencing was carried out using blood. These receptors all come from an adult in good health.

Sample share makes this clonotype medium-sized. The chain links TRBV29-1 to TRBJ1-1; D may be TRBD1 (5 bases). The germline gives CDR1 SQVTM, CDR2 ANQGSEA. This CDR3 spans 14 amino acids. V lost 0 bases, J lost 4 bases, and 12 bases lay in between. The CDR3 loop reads CSVEDLGVFTEAFF. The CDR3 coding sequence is TGCAGCGTTGAAGATTTGGGGGTTTTCACTGAAGCTTTCTTT.

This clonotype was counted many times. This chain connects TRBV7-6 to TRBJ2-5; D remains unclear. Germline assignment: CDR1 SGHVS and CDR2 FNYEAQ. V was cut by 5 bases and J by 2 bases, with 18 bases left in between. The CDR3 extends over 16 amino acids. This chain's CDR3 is CASSPALRILQETQYF. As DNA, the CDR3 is TGTGCCAGCAGCCCCGCCCTACGTATCTTACAAGAGACCCAGTACTTC.

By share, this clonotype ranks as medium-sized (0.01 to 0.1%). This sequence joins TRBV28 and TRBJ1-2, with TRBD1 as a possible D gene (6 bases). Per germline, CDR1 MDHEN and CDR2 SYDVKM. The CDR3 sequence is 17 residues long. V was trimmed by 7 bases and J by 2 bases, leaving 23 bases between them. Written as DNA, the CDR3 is TGTGCCAGCAAACCCGCCCCCCTACAGGGCTGGAACTATGGCTACACCTTC. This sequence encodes CASKPAPLQGWNYGYTF.

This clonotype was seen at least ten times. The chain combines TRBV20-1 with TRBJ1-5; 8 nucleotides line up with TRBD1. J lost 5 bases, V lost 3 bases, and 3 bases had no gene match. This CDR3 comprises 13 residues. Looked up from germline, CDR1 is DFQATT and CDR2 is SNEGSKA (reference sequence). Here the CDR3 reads CSASKQGDQPQHF. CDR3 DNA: TGCAGTGCTAGTAAACAGGGGGATCAGCCCCAGCATTTT.

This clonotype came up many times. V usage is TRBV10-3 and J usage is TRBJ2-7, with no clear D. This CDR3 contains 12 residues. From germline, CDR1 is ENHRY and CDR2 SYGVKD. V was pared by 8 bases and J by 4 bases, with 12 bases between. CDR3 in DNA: TGTGCCATCTCACGGGCTAGTTACGAGCAGTACTTC. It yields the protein CAISRASYEQYF.

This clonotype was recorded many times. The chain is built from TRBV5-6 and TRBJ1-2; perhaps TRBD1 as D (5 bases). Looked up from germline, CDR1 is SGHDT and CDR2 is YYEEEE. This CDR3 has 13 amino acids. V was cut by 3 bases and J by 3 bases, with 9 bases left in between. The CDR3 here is CASSSTGDYGYTF. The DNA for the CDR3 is TGTGCCAGCAGCTCCACAGGAGACTATGGCTACACCTTC.

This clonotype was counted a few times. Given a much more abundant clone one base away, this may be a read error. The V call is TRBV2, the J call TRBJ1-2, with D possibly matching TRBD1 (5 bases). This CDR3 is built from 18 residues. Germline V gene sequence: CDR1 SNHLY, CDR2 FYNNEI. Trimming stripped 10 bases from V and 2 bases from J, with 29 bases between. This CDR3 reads CATSSRTPSALGNYGYTF. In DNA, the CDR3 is TGTGCCACTTCCTCGCGGACACCTTCTGCCCTAGGGAACTATGGCTACACCTTC.

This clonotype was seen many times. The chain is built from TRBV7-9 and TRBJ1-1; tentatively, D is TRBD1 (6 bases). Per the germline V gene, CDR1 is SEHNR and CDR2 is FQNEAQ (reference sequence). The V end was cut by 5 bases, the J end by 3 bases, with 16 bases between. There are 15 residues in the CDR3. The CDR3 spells CASSLHRDRDTEAFF. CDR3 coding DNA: TGTGCCAGCAGCCTTCACAGGGATAGGGACACTGAAGCTTTCTTT.